The 21 T cell receptor beta chains in this list originate from one sample, sequenced in a study of molecular identifiers for immune sequencing clone quantification. TCRdb itself ran the PCR reads through MiXCR, one entry per CDR3 protein. The sample has 300,000 to 350,000 distinct CDR3 sequences, about a fifth seen once. Material: naive CD8+ T cells from blood, with Jurkat cell RNA spiked in. Subset described: FACS-sorted CD8+CD4-CCR7+CD45RA+ naive T cells. The receptors here all came from a human donor in good health. Some libraries in this study had Jurkat cell RNA spiked in.

This clonotype turned up a few times. In DNA, the CDR3 is TGCGCCAGCAGCCAAGCCGGGGGACCGAACAATGAAAAACTGTTTTTT. Protein: CASSQAGGPNNEKLFF. V usage is TRBV4-3 and J usage is TRBJ1-4; TRBD1 is a possible D gene (5 bases). V gave up 1 base and J gave up 5 bases, with 14 bases separating them. Germline-derived CDR1 and CDR2 are LGHNA and YSLEER. The CDR3 consists of 16 residues.

This clonotype was seen repeatedly, ten times or more. The chain employs TRBV7-9 and TRBJ1-4; 7 nucleotides align to TRBD1. The CDR3 has 13 residues. Germline V gene sequence: CDR1 SEHNR, CDR2 FQNEAQ (reference sequence). Germline trimming cut 5 bases from V and 8 bases from J; bases unmatched to any gene: 5. The CDR3 loop is CASSPTGEEKLFF. In DNA, the CDR3 is TGTGCCAGCAGCCCCACAGGGGAGGAAAAACTGTTTTTT.

This clonotype was counted many times. V usage is TRBV5-4 and J usage is TRBJ2-1, with 8 bases lining up with TRBD2. Germline CDR1 SGHNT, CDR2 YYREEE (reference sequence). J gave up 2 bases and V 3 bases, and 7 bases lay outside the gene matches. This CDR3 comprises 16 residues. CDR3 nucleotide sequence: TGTGCCAGCAGCTCCCTAACTAGCGGAACCTACAATGAGCAGTTCTTC. It encodes CASSSLTSGTYNEQFF.

This clonotype was counted many times. The chain combines TRBV20-1 with TRBJ2-3; a possible D gene is TRBD1 (7 bases). The germline V gene has CDR1 DFQATT and CDR2 SNEGSKA (reference sequence). The CDR3 runs to 16 residues. V gave up 1 base and J gave up 6 bases, with 20 bases separating them. The DNA for the CDR3 is TGCAGTGCTAGAGGGCAGGGGGACTCTCCCCTGGATACGCAGTATTTT. Translating gives CSARGQGDSPLDTQYF.

This clonotype came up many times. The rearrangement joins TRBV5-8 to TRBJ1-5; no clear D. The CDR3 loop spans 15 amino acids. The V end lost 4 bases, the J end lost 0 bases, and 11 bases lay between the germline ends. CDR1 is SGHTS, CDR2 YDEGEE, per germline. The CDR3 region is CASSHTPYSNQPQHF. The DNA of the CDR3 is TGTGCCAGCAGCCACACACCCTATAGCAATCAGCCCCAGCATTTT.

The sample holds many counts of this clonotype. The rearrangement uses TRBV28 and TRBJ2-7; D possibly corresponds to TRBD2 (6 bases). Trimming took 7 bases from V and 3 from J, leaving 16 bases between them. Germline CDR1 reads MDHEN; CDR2 reads SYDVKM. The CDR3 spans 14 residues. The CDR3 region has the DNA TGTGCCAGCAATTCCGGGGGACTGGTCTACGAGCAGTACTTC. This codes for CASNSGGLVYEQYF.

Many counts were recorded for this clonotype. This chain uses TRBV3-1 with TRBJ1-2; the match to TRBD1 covers 9 bases. Per the germline V gene, CDR1 is LGHDT and CDR2 is YNNKEL (reference sequence). The CDR3 is 13 residues long. The trim removed 3 bases at V and 6 bases at J, leaving 2 bases unmatched. Here the CDR3 reads CASSQGQGNGYTF. The CDR3 bases are TGTGCCAGCAGCCAGGGACAGGGTAATGGCTACACCTTC.

A few counts support this clonotype. V gene TRBV11-2 combines with J gene TRBJ2-3; no firm D call. Germline V gives CDR1 SGHAT, CDR2 FQNNGV. V was pared by 0 bases and J by 6 bases, with 16 bases between. The CDR3 consists of 16 residues. The CDR3 reads CASSLDPGHLLDTQYF. The CDR3 DNA follows: TGTGCCAGCAGCTTAGACCCGGGCCATCTCCTGGATACGCAGTATTTT.

This clonotype showed up many times. The V gene is TRBV6-5, the J gene TRBJ2-7; D remains ambiguous. Germline assignment: CDR1 MNHEY and CDR2 SVGAGI. The CDR3 contains 14 residues. Trimming left V 2 bases short and J 5 bases short, with 13 bases between. This chain's CDR3 is CASSYKGFVHEQYF. CDR3 bases: TGTGCCAGCAGTTACAAGGGTTTTGTTCACGAGCAGTACTTC.

This clonotype was counted many times. The gene calls are TRBV6-2 or TRBV6-3 and TRBJ2-7; unclear D gene. Germline V lookup: CDR1 MNHEY, CDR2 SVGEGT. Trimming removed 2 bases from V and 0 bases from J, with 5 bases in between. The CDR3 runs to 13 residues. CDR3 DNA: TGTGCCAGCAGTTACGGGCTCTCCTACGAGCAGTACTTC. Translating gives CASSYGLSYEQYF.

This chain uses TRBV25-1 with TRBJ2-7; possibly TRBD2 for D (6 bases). CDR3 size: 12 residues. Trimming removed 5 bases at V and 12 bases at J, with 17 bases between. The germline CDR1 and CDR2 sequences are MGHDK and SYGVNS. CDR3 sequence (DNA): TGTGCCAGCAGTTGGGACTTAGAGACCCGGTACTTC. Translating it yields CASSWDLETRYF.

The table lists this clonotype with a few counts. This chain connects TRBV3-1 to TRBJ2-2; a possible D gene is TRBD2 (5 bases). The CDR3 covers 16 residues. Germline CDR1 LGHDT, CDR2 YNNKEL (reference sequence). V was shortened by 4 bases and J by 6 bases, with 18 bases between the two germline ends. CDR3 residues: CASSRGARGYAGELFF. The DNA of the CDR3 is TGTGCCAGCAGCCGCGGTGCCCGGGGTTACGCCGGGGAGCTGTTTTTT.

As concerns this clonotype: A read error may explain this, as a much larger clone is one base away. This CDR3 reads CAWRNEVYSGNAIYF. CDR3 coding DNA: TGTGCCTGGAGGAATGAGGTGTACTCTGGAAACGCCATATATTTT. The chain links TRBV30 to TRBJ1-3; D is ambiguous. Germline assignment: CDR1 GTSNPN and CDR2 SVGIG (reference sequence). The length of the CDR3 is 15 residues.

This clonotype has at least ten counts. The genes are TRBV27 and TRBJ2-5; 7 positions agree with TRBD1. CDR1 is MNHEY, CDR2 SMNVEV, per germline (reference sequence). Trimming removed 8 bases from V and 2 bases from J; junction bases left unmatched: 14. The length of the CDR3 is 16 residues. The CDR3 loop reads CASQPAQGRLQETQYF. CDR3 bases: TGTGCCAGCCAACCGGCACAGGGGAGACTGCAAGAGACCCAGTACTTC.

This clonotype was seen repeatedly, ten times or more. V usage is TRBV19 and J usage is TRBJ1-2, with D possibly TRBD1 on 6 matching bases. The CDR3 consists of 15 residues. Germline V CDR1 and CDR2: LNHDA, SQIVND (reference sequence). V dropped 7 bases and J dropped 3 bases, with 18 bases sitting between them. CDR3 protein: CASTASGAGYYGYTF. The CDR3, as DNA: TGTGCCAGTACCGCTTCGGGGGCTGGATACTATGGCTACACCTTC.

A few counts support this clonotype. The chain couples TRBV3-1 to TRBJ2-3; 7 bases align to TRBD1. Germline V CDR1 and CDR2: LGHDT, YNNKEL (reference sequence). The ends lost 4 bases at V and 1 base at J; junction bases unmatched: 5. This CDR3 is built from 15 residues. CDR3 coding DNA: TGTGCCAGCAGCCTCCCTCAGGGGGGCACAGATACGCAGTATTTT. Its translation is CASSLPQGGTDTQYF.

This chain joins TRBV6-2 or TRBV6-3 and TRBJ1-6; TRBD1 might be the D (5 bases). The V and J ends lost 2 bases and 4 bases respectively, with 12 bases between them. CDR1 MNHEY and CDR2 SVGEGT come from the germline V gene. The CDR3 runs 16 residues. The CDR3 coding sequence is TGTGCCAGCAGTTACACGGGACCGGAGTATAATTCACCCCTCCACTTT. It encodes CASSYTGPEYNSPLHF.

This clonotype was counted at least ten times. The chain recombines TRBV7-2 with TRBJ1-3; D unclear. Germline assignment: CDR1 SGHTA and CDR2 FQGNSA. V lost 1 base and J lost 0, with 7 bases in between. The CDR3 loop spans 15 amino acids. Here the CDR3 DNA reads TGTGCCAGCAGCTTAGGGGCCTACTCTGGAAACACCATATATTTT. It translates to CASSLGAYSGNTIYF.

In the case of this clonotype: This could be a read error, since a much larger clone is one nucleotide away. The CDR3 end shows no conserved phenylalanine or tryptophan, and so a read error is likely. The chain carries TRBV9 and TRBJ2-5; D is unclear. Trimming removed 0 bases from V and 5 bases from J, with 8 bases in between. Germline V gene sequence: CDR1 SGDLS, CDR2 YYNGEE. This CDR3 contains 13 residues. The CDR3 is CASSVGVTETQYS. Written as DNA, the CDR3 is TGTGCCAGCAGCGTAGGAGTTACTGAGACCCAGTACTCC.

This clonotype was recorded at least ten times. The rearrangement joins TRBV19 to TRBJ2-7; 8 positions match TRBD1. CDR3 length: 15 residues. J lost 2 bases, V lost 5 bases, and 8 bases had no gene match. Germline-derived CDR1 and CDR2 are LNHDA and SQIVND (reference sequence). The CDR3 region has the DNA TGTGCCAGTAGTTTCGGACAGGGTCTAGCCTACGAGCAGTACTTC. This gives the protein CASSFGQGLAYEQYF.

The CDR3, as DNA: TGTGCCAGCAGTTTTGGTCAGGGGAGGTACGAGCAGTACTTC. This translates into CASSFGQGRYEQYF. This chain joins TRBV27 and TRBJ2-7; D is perhaps TRBD1 or TRBD2 (6 bases each). Trimming pared 3 bases from V and 4 bases from J, leaving 13 bases between. Germline V gives CDR1 MNHEY, CDR2 SMNVEV (reference sequence). The CDR3 is made up of 14 amino acids.